Reported below is one T cell receptor (beta chain). This receptor's antigen is unknown. No much larger clone is present one base from it, and per-base qualities are unavailable. At the DNA level, this CDR3 is encoded by other sequences in the same sample as well. Using the deep immunoSEQ assay, TCR CDR3 regions were amplified from genomic DNA by multiplex PCR. Extracted genomic DNA from each cell subset was spread evenly across all wells of several immunoSEQ 96-well plates, with each plate serving as a replicate. For sorted subsets, each replicate PCR was loaded with about 200 ng genomic DNA, equivalent to about 33,000 T cell genomes. The purified libraries were quantified using a Qubit 3.0 fluorometer, sized with a Bioanalyzer 2100, and then quantified again using the KAPA Library Quantification kit. A separate single-read 150-cycle Illumina NextSeq 550 flow cell was used to sequence each immunoSEQ 96-well plate. Regarding the original processing steps: Because the immunoSEQ output held only junctional sequences and lacked quality scores, the filtering could not match the filtering applied to full-length reads. Sequences were annotated with PyIR, a Python wrapper for IgBLAST v1.9, and V/J genes and CDR3 were assigned using IMGT germline references. Reads were removed for weak V/J assignments (E-value above 1e-6), missing CDR3, stop codons, out-of-frame junctions, or ambiguous translated residues. V3J clonotypes were defined as sequences sharing an identical inferred V gene, J gene, and CDR3 amino acid sequence. To compute the percentage overlap between repertoires, the number of shared unique clonotypes was divided by the size of the smaller repertoire. RTK rarefaction, the Chao1 estimator, and Recon v2.1 estimates of unobserved clonotypes were used to assess repertoire richness. Generation probabilities for all TCRbeta clonotypes obtained by the gDNA method from a handful of donors were computed using OLGA. The table comes from immuneACCESS by way of TCRdb, which keeps in-frame sequences with V and J called. Part of the clones is missing from these tables; in studies checked, under half for an unresolved V gene and the rest for unknown reasons. The DNA gave D and trimming, while V, J and clone size come from that table. Within this sample are more than 2 million clones, with over 85% of them counted one time only. The ten most abundant clones make up 0.9% to 1.3% of the sample.

CDR1 and CDR2 were assigned from the germline V gene as SGHDT and YYEEEE. Trimming takes 0 bases from V and 3 bases from J, and the germline ends sit 6 bases apart. There are 13 amino acids in the CDR3, from cysteine to phenylalanine inclusive. Just CDR3 DNA is preserved here, 39 bases in frame from base 1. CD8 naive samples were CD45RO-negative cells positively selected for CCR7, giving a CD45RA+CCR7+ population that excluded TemRA cells. The donors were healthy, HIV-negative adults who had no recently reported acute infections or vaccinations. All donors were Caucasian adults living in Nashville, Tennessee, USA. After blood collection by leukapheresis, PBMCs were isolated using Ficoll-Histopaque density gradient centrifugation and then cryopreserved in the vapor phase of liquid nitrogen. Analytical flow cytometry was used to check the purity and quantity of every magnetically sorted T cell population. Genomic DNA was isolated from each sorted fraction and quantified by UV absorbance on a Nanodrop 2000c.

This entry comes from a study of shared clonotypes between healthy human individuals (dated by TCRdb to 2018 to 2020). Regarding the study in general: The cohort comprised a couple of women and a few men aged 18 to 49 years. To increase sequencing depth and limit assay-specific biases, TCR repertoire library preparation and sequencing were carried out by different laboratories using diverse techniques. For each donor, CD4 naive and CD4 memory were each run on three plates, CD8 naive on two plates, and CD8 memory on one plate. Blood TCR repertoires of about 5 healthy adults were deeply sequenced to estimate repertoire size and the extent of clonotype sharing between individuals. Per donor, leukapheresis produced somewhere between about 0.94 and 9.5 billion PBMCs.

What the authors observed across the whole study: Incomplete sequencing was indicated by rarefaction of sorted-subset datasets, despite the large sequencing depth. Only blood was sampled, and tissue TCR repertoires likely differ from those in blood. Sharing across a few donors was observed for approximately 5% of naive CD4, less than 4% of naive CD8, roughly 2.3% of memory CD4, and roughly 0.4% of memory CD8 clonotypes. The small number of donors limited the genetic and exposure-history diversity represented. Clonotypes shared by all four sorted-subset donors showed higher generation probabilities than non-shared clonotypes. Pairwise subsampling indicated that sequencing depth was expected to affect the degree of clonotype sharing among donors. Estimated clonotype richness was generally larger for naive than for memory subsets.

The TCR was taken from a man between 18 and 35 years old in good health. The chain is encoded by TRBV5-6 joined to TRBJ2-5, with TRBD1 tentatively as D gene (6 bases match). Sequencing was carried out using naive CD8+ T cells sorted from blood. In light of the paper, this sample's cell subset or site label describes: CD45RA+CCR7+. The CDR3 amino acid sequence is: CASSLGQEETQYF. Read as DNA, the sequence is TGTGCCAGCAGCTTGGGACAGGAAGAGACCCAGTACTTC.